This TCR beta chain emerged from a study of T cells after yellow fever vaccination. Whole-study context: Fractions of limited cellularity were prepared by means of SMART-Seq v4 Ultra Low Input. Findings of the study overall: Abundant clonotypes from the bulk population could have been carried over as contaminants into FACS-sorted repertoires. It was the secondary response that reached its peak faster, day 5 versus 15, but it was weaker.

The 5'RACE template-switching step produced TCR cDNA and added a universal primer site and UMIs. Each CDR3 protein gets one entry after TCRdb re-called the 5' RACE reads with MiXCR. The sample contains approximately 300,000 distinct CDR3 sequences, over 10% of which appear only once. To note about this clonotype: Its antigen remains unknown.

The germline CDR1 and CDR2 sequences are SGHTA and FQGTGA. The CDR3 runs to 13 residues. V lost 4 bases, J lost 7 bases, and 2 bases stayed unmatched. V and J are TRBV7-3 and TRBJ1-5, with TRBD1 matching over 9 bases. Material: CD4+ T cells sorted from PBMCs, obtained 45 days after the yellow fever booster vaccination. The receptor comes from a man aged 25-45 years who received the YFV17D yellow fever vaccine. This CDR3 reads CASSWDRAQPQHF. As DNA, the CDR3 is TGTGCCAGCAGCTGGGACAGGGCGCAGCCCCAGCATTTT.